The clone carrying this T cell receptor (beta chain) has at least ten counts. The antigen remains unidentified. What was amplified from RNA transcripts were TCR beta CDR3 regions. Carried out on the TCR CDR3, a first-round RT-PCR used the HTBI primer set. Via MiXCR, TCRdb re-called the multiplex PCR reads, giving one row per CDR3 protein. The table has around 400,000 distinct CDR3 sequences, roughly 25% seen once. The data are from a study of T cells in Graves' hyperthyroidism and ophthalmopathy. General study points: Ophthalmopathy could be told apart from stable hyperthyroidism with a 13 V-J model. Most thyroid clonotypes that were expanded above 0.001 also turned up in blood.

Absent ophthalmopathy progression within 18 months defined stable Graves' hyperthyroidism. PBMCs came from about 10 ml fresh peripheral blood. The CDR3 length is 11 residues. V lost 3 bases and J lost 6, with 6 bases in between. CDR1 is SGHTA and CDR2 is FQGNSA in the germline V gene. V and J are TRBV7-2 and TRBJ2-7, with D uncertain. The source is a man between 50 and 59 years old with Graves' hyperthyroidism. Material for sequencing was blood. This CDR3 reads CASSFIGEQYF. The CDR3, as DNA: TGTGCCAGCAGCTTTATCGGCGAGCAGTACTTC.